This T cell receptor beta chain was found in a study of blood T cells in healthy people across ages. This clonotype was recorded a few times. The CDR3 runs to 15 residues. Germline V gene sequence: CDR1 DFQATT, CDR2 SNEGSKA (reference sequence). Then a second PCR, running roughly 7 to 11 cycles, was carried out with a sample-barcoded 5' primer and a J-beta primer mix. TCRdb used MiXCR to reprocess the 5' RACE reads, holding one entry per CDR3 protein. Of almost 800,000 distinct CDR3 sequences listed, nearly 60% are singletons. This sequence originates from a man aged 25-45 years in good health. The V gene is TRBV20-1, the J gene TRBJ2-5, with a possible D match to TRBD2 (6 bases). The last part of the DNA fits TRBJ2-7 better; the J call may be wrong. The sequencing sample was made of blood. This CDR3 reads CSAKRWWEVTYEQYF. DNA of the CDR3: TGCAGTGCTAAGAGGTGGTGGGAGGTAACCTACGAGCAGTACTTC.